Below, 10 T cell receptor beta chains from the same sample are listed, as sequenced in a study of blood T cell repertoires in COVID-19. Only in-frame clones appear in the TCRdb table, and some are missing; sequencing was by immunoSEQ multiplex PCR. The sample includes some 450,000 clones, about 90% seen only once; the top ten take 0.8% to 1%. Specimen: peripheral blood. The receptors derive from a man younger than 35 with COVID-19, enrolled during active disease.

The chain couples TRBV5-4 to TRBJ1-6, with a tentative D call TRBD1 (5 bases). V dropped 2 bases and J dropped 7 bases, with 10 bases sitting between them. The CDR3 contains 14 residues. Germline V lookup: CDR1 SGHNT, CDR2 YYREEE (reference sequence). CDR3 amino acids: CASSFWGGNSPLHF. The CDR3 DNA sequence: TGTGCCAGCAGCTTCTGGGGGGGAAATTCACCCCTCCACTTT.

This clone was recorded only once. The chain has TRBV27 and TRBJ2-7; tentative D call: TRBD2 (6 bases). Germline values: CDR1 MNHEY, CDR2 SMNVEV (reference sequence). The CDR3 covers 14 residues. The V and J ends lost 6 bases and 2 bases respectively, with 14 bases between them. The CDR3 is CASSLGGATYEQYF. The CDR3 DNA sequence: TGTGCCAGCAGCCTGGGCGGGGCCACCTACGAGCAGTACTTC.

The V gene is TRBV30, the J gene TRBJ2-5; D not resolved. The CDR3 extends over 13 amino acids. The V gene lost 0 bases and the J gene lost 3 bases, with 8 bases spanning the gap. The germline gives CDR1 GTSNPN, CDR2 SVGIG (reference sequence). The CDR3 loop reads CAWSVARKETQYF. In DNA form, the CDR3 reads TGTGCCTGGAGTGTGGCTAGAAAAGAGACCCAGTACTTC.

This clone has only one observation. This chain links TRBV7-6 with TRBJ1-1, with D unresolved. Deletions cut 5 bases from V and 2 bases from J, with 21 bases between. Germline loops: CDR1 SGHVS, CDR2 FNYEAQ. There are 17 residues in the CDR3. The CDR3 DNA sequence: TGTGCCAGCAGCCTACTGCGAGGGTCAGGATTAAACACTGAAGCTTTCTTT. Amino acid sequence: CASSLLRGSGLNTEAFF.

The chain combines TRBV5-1 with TRBJ2-4; possible D gene TRBD1, 6 bases. There are 13 residues in the CDR3. The V end lost 2 bases, the J end lost 5 bases, and 8 bases lay between the germline ends. In germline, CDR1 is SGHRS, CDR2 YFSETQ. The CDR3 DNA reads as TGCGCCAGCAGCTTCGGACAGCAAAACATTCAGTACTTC. This sequence encodes CASSFGQQNIQYF.

V gene TRBV7-8 combines with J gene TRBJ2-7; the D is unclear. Germline CDR1 reads SGHVS; CDR2 reads FQNEAQ. V lost 1 base, J lost 2 bases, and 12 bases lay in between. The length of the CDR3 is 15 residues. The CDR3 DNA is TGTGCCAGCAGCTTAGTTGAGACTGTCGCCTACGAGCAGTACTTC. It specifies CASSLVETVAYEQYF.

The chain is built from TRBV6-5 and TRBJ1-2, with D perhaps TRBD1 (6 bases). Germline V gene lookup returns CDR1 MNHEY and CDR2 SVGAGI. This CDR3 comprises 13 residues. V was pared by 6 bases and J by 4 bases, with 12 bases between. The CDR3 loop is CASSSGVGYGYTF. DNA for the CDR3: TGTGCCAGCAGCTCAGGGGTAGGCTATGGCTACACCTTC.

The J gene is TRBJ2-1, the V gene TRBV4-2; D may be TRBD2 (6 bases). Germline V gene sequence: CDR1 LGHNA, CDR2 YNFKEQ. Trimming cost V 0 bases and J 10 bases, with 13 bases left between them. The CDR3 is 14 residues long. The CDR3 here is CASSQDMDAGEQFF. In DNA form, the CDR3 reads TGTGCCAGCAGCCAAGATATGGACGCGGGGGAGCAGTTCTTC.

The rearrangement uses TRBV5-1 and TRBJ1-6; D may be TRBD1 (6 bases). The CDR3 has 15 amino acids. Trimming stripped 4 bases from V and 7 bases from J, with 15 bases between. The germline CDR1 and CDR2 sequences are SGHRS and YFSETQ. CDR3: CASSPINRVNSPLHF. The CDR3 nucleotides are TGCGCCAGCAGCCCCATAAACAGGGTCAATTCACCCCTCCACTTT.

The V call is TRBV2, the J call TRBJ2-5, with 10 bases lining up with TRBD1. Germline values: CDR1 SNHLY, CDR2 FYNNEI. J gave up 5 bases and V 8 bases, and 8 bases lay outside the gene matches. There are 14 residues in the CDR3. The CDR3 region has the DNA TGTGCCAGCCTCCCGGGACAGGGGAGTGAGACCCAGTACTTC. Translating it yields CASLPGQGSETQYF. The whole variable domain, remainder taken from reference TRBV2 and TRBJ2-5, is EPEVTQTPSHQVTQMGQEVILRCVPISNHLYFYWYRQILGQKVEFLVSFYNNEISEKSEIFDDQFSVERPDGSNFTLKIRSTKLEDSAMYFCASLPGQGSETQYFGPGTRLLVL.